These T cell receptor beta chains were read from a single sample in a study of blood T cell repertoires in COVID-19. Measured with immunoSEQ multiplex PCR; TCRdb has only the in-frame clones, and not every one. The sample contains over 250,000 clones, about 80% of which appear only once. Sequenced: PBMCs or T cells enriched from blood (not recorded which). The receptor set was obtained from a young man with acute COVID-19. The CDR3 runs from the conserved cysteine through the conserved F or W. The D gene is left open where the match is weak. The size of a clone is reported for some rows only, either as once, few or many, or as a class for expanded clones.

j_call: TRBJ1-2; clone_size: .; v_call: TRBV7-8; d_call: TRBD1; cdr3_nt: TGTGCCAGCAGCAACCGAGGGGGCCCCAACTATGGCTACACCTTC; cdr3_aa: CASSNRGGPNYGYTF
j_call: TRBJ2-4; clone_size: .; v_call: TRBV5-6; d_call: .; cdr3_nt: TGTGCCAGCAGCTGGGTACAGGGAGACAAAAACATTCAGTACTTC; cdr3_aa: CASSWVQGDKNIQYF
j_call: TRBJ2-2; clone_size: .; v_call: TRBV19; d_call: TRBD2; cdr3_nt: TGTGCCAGTAAGGCTAGCGGGGGGTTTCGAACCGGGGAGCTGTTTTTT; cdr3_aa: CASKASGGFRTGELFF
j_call: TRBJ1-1; clone_size: .; v_call: TRBV5-1; d_call: .; cdr3_nt: TGCGCCAGCAGCTTGGGGCAGGGGCGGACTGAAGCTTTCTTT; cdr3_aa: CASSLGQGRTEAFF
j_call: TRBJ1-5; clone_size: many; v_call: TRBV27; d_call: TRBD1; cdr3_nt: TGTGCCAGCAGTCCCGGACAGGTCAATCAGCCCCAGCATTTT; cdr3_aa: CASSPGQVNQPQHF
j_call: TRBJ1-6; clone_size: once; v_call: TRBV19; d_call: .; cdr3_nt: TGTGCCAGTAGTATCCTCCCCAGAGGCTATAATTCACCCCTCCACTTT; cdr3_aa: CASSILPRGYNSPLHF
j_call: TRBJ1-5; clone_size: .; v_call: TRBV19; d_call: .; cdr3_nt: TGTGCCAGTAGTATGGGGGGAAGGGAGAGGCCCCAGCATTTT; cdr3_aa: CASSMGGRERPQHF
j_call: TRBJ2-5; clone_size: once; v_call: TRBV6-1; d_call: .; cdr3_nt: TGTGCCAGCAGTGAAGGTCCGGGGCAAGAGACCCAGTACTTC; cdr3_aa: CASSEGPGQETQYF
j_call: TRBJ2-1; clone_size: .; v_call: TRBV7-2; d_call: .; cdr3_nt: TGTGCCAGCAGCTTTAACCTTCGGAATGAGCAGTTCTTC; cdr3_aa: CASSFNLRNEQFF
j_call: TRBJ1-1; clone_size: .; v_call: TRBV3-1/TRBV3-2; d_call: .; cdr3_nt: TGTGCCAGCAGCCGCACAGGTGAAGCTTTCTTT; cdr3_aa: CASSRTGEAFF
j_call: TRBJ1-5; clone_size: .; v_call: TRBV19; d_call: .; cdr3_nt: TGTGCCAGTGCGGCAGGGAGGGTTCGCAATCAGCCCCAGCATTTT; cdr3_aa: CASAAGRVRNQPQHF
j_call: TRBJ1-1; clone_size: .; v_call: TRBV7-9; d_call: TRBD1; cdr3_nt: TGTGCCAGCAGCAGGGACAGGAACACTGAAGCTTTCTTT; cdr3_aa: CASSRDRNTEAFF
j_call: TRBJ1-2; clone_size: .; v_call: TRBV6-8; d_call: .; cdr3_nt: TGTGCCAGCGTCGAGGAATTTTATGGCTACACCTTC; cdr3_aa: CASVEEFYGYTF
j_call: TRBJ1-4; clone_size: .; v_call: TRBV11-2; d_call: .; cdr3_nt: TGTGCCAGCAGCTTAGCTTTTAATGAAAAACTGTTTTTT; cdr3_aa: CASSLAFNEKLFF
j_call: TRBJ1-6; clone_size: .; v_call: TRBV4-3; d_call: .; cdr3_nt: TGCGCCAGCAGCCAAGTTGCGGCTTATAATTCACCCCTCCACTTT; cdr3_aa: CASSQVAAYNSPLHF
j_call: TRBJ1-6; clone_size: few; v_call: TRBV21-1; d_call: .; cdr3_nt: TGTGCCAGCAGCAAAGAAGGGGCTGATATCTATAATTCACCCCTCCACTTT; cdr3_aa: CASSKEGADIYNSPLHF
j_call: TRBJ2-2; clone_size: .; v_call: TRBV6-4; d_call: .; cdr3_nt: TGTGCCAGCAGCCCAAGCGGACAGATGAACACCGGGGAGCTGTTTTTT; cdr3_aa: CASSPSGQMNTGELFF
j_call: TRBJ2-5; clone_size: .; v_call: TRBV12-3/TRBV12-4; d_call: .; cdr3_nt: TGTGCCAGCAGTACAGAAGAGACCCAGTACTTC; cdr3_aa: CASSTEETQYF
j_call: TRBJ2-2; clone_size: .; v_call: TRBV9; d_call: .; cdr3_nt: TGTGCCAGCAGCGTAACCGGAACGGGTTGGAGCACCGGGGAGCTGTTTTTT; cdr3_aa: CASSVTGTGWSTGELFF
j_call: TRBJ2-1; clone_size: .; v_call: TRBV5-1; d_call: TRBD2; cdr3_nt: TGTGCCAGCAGTCCTAGGACTAGCGGGACACAAAGCTCCTACAATGAGCAGTTCTTC; cdr3_aa: CASSPRTSGTQSSYNEQFF
j_call: TRBJ2-1; clone_size: few; v_call: TRBV19; d_call: .; cdr3_nt: TGTGCCAGTAGTTCAGGGAACTACAATGAGCAGTTCTTC; cdr3_aa: CASSSGNYNEQFF
j_call: TRBJ2-1; clone_size: once; v_call: TRBV28; d_call: .; cdr3_nt: TGTGCCACCCCGGACATTTCCCCGTTTCGGTTCTTC; cdr3_aa: CATPDISPFRFF
j_call: TRBJ1-1; clone_size: .; v_call: TRBV3-1/TRBV3-2; d_call: .; cdr3_nt: TGTGCCAGCAGCCAAGGAACGGTCGATGAAGCTTTCTTT; cdr3_aa: CASSQGTVDEAFF
j_call: TRBJ1-1; clone_size: few; v_call: TRBV5-1; d_call: TRBD1; cdr3_nt: TGTGCCAGCAGCCAGGGGGGCCTGAACACTGAAGCTTTCTTT; cdr3_aa: CASSQGGLNTEAFF
j_call: TRBJ2-2; clone_size: once; v_call: TRBV14; d_call: .; cdr3_nt: TGTGCCAGCAGCCAAGTAAGGGGGAGCACCGGGGAGCTGTTTTTT; cdr3_aa: CASSQVRGSTGELFF
j_call: TRBJ1-2; clone_size: .; v_call: TRBV4-2; d_call: .; cdr3_nt: TGTGCCAGCAGCCAAGAGATCCGCGGTGCGTCGGGGGGCTACACCTTC; cdr3_aa: CASSQEIRGASGGYTF
j_call: TRBJ1-5; clone_size: once; v_call: TRBV11-2; d_call: .; cdr3_nt: TGTGCCAGCAGCTTAACAGGGTTACAGCCCCAGCATTTT; cdr3_aa: CASSLTGLQPQHF
j_call: TRBJ1-3; clone_size: .; v_call: TRBV3-1/TRBV3-2; d_call: .; cdr3_nt: TGTGCCAGCAGCTCGGACAGCAGAAACACCATATATTTT; cdr3_aa: CASSSDSRNTIYF
j_call: TRBJ2-2; clone_size: .; v_call: TRBV5-4; d_call: TRBD2; cdr3_nt: TGTGCCAGCCTACTAGCGGGAGTTCACACCGGGGAGCTGTTTTTT; cdr3_aa: CASLLAGVHTGELFF
j_call: TRBJ1-6; clone_size: .; v_call: TRBV28; d_call: TRBD1; cdr3_nt: TGTGCCAGTTTCCGGGACAGTAATTCACCCCTCCACTTT; cdr3_aa: CASFRDSNSPLHF
j_call: TRBJ1-6; clone_size: .; v_call: TRBV6-5; d_call: TRBD1; cdr3_nt: TGTGCCAGCAGGGACCCCCAGGGGGCTCTTTCACCCCTCCACTTT; cdr3_aa: CASRDPQGALSPLHF
j_call: TRBJ2-2; clone_size: .; v_call: TRBV3-1/TRBV3-2; d_call: TRBD2; cdr3_nt: TGTGCCAGCAGCGTTAGACTAGCGGGGGTAACCGGGGAGCTGTTTTTT; cdr3_aa: CASSVRLAGVTGELFF
j_call: TRBJ1-5; clone_size: once; v_call: TRBV11-2; d_call: TRBD1; cdr3_nt: TGTGCCAGCAGCTTATCGGGGGGACAGGGCAATCAGCCCCAGCATTTT; cdr3_aa: CASSLSGGQGNQPQHF
j_call: TRBJ2-3; clone_size: few; v_call: TRBV4-2; d_call: .; cdr3_nt: TGTGCCAGCAGCCAAGTTAACAGTGGGAGTCTCCCAGATACGCAGTATTTT; cdr3_aa: CASSQVNSGSLPDTQYF
j_call: TRBJ1-1; clone_size: .; v_call: TRBV11-2; d_call: .; cdr3_nt: TGTGCCAGCAGCCCGTCAGGGAACACTGAAGCTTTCTTT; cdr3_aa: CASSPSGNTEAFF
j_call: TRBJ2-5; clone_size: .; v_call: TRBV5-1; d_call: TRBD2; cdr3_nt: TGCGCCAGCAGCTTGTATAGCGGGGGAATTGAGACCCAGTACTTC; cdr3_aa: CASSLYSGGIETQYF
j_call: TRBJ1-1; clone_size: few; v_call: TRBV24-1; d_call: .; cdr3_nt: TGTGCCACCAGTAGGGAGGGGAACACTGAAGCTTTCTTT; cdr3_aa: CATSREGNTEAFF
j_call: TRBJ2-1; clone_size: .; v_call: TRBV7-9; d_call: TRBD2; cdr3_nt: TGTGCCAGCAGCTGGACTAGCGGGGGTTGGGAGCAGTTCTTC; cdr3_aa: CASSWTSGGWEQFF
j_call: TRBJ1-1; clone_size: .; v_call: TRBV9; d_call: .; cdr3_nt: TGTGCCAGCAGCGTAGACACAGGCCCGAACACTGAAGCTTTCTTT; cdr3_aa: CASSVDTGPNTEAFF
j_call: TRBJ2-5; clone_size: .; v_call: TRBV6-5; d_call: TRBD1; cdr3_nt: TGTGCCAGCAGTTACGAACCAGACAGGGGCGGGGAGACCCAGTACTTC; cdr3_aa: CASSYEPDRGGETQYF
j_call: TRBJ1-2; clone_size: .; v_call: TRBV10-1; d_call: .; cdr3_nt: TGCGCCAGCAGTGACCACTTTGACTCCCATGGCTACACCTTC; cdr3_aa: CASSDHFDSHGYTF
j_call: TRBJ1-6; clone_size: .; v_call: TRBV19; d_call: TRBD1; cdr3_nt: TGTGCCAGTAGTGCAGACAGGGCGGGGTCACCCCTCCACTTT; cdr3_aa: CASSADRAGSPLHF
j_call: TRBJ2-4; clone_size: .; v_call: TRBV9; d_call: TRBD2; cdr3_nt: TGTGCCAGCAGCGTTGGGGGGGAAACCAAAAACATTCAGTACTTC; cdr3_aa: CASSVGGETKNIQYF
j_call: TRBJ2-5; clone_size: .; v_call: TRBV14; d_call: TRBD2; cdr3_nt: TGTGCCAGCAGCCCCGGGACTAGCGGGACTCAAGAGACCCAGTACTTC; cdr3_aa: CASSPGTSGTQETQYF
j_call: TRBJ2-1; clone_size: few; v_call: TRBV5-4; d_call: TRBD2; cdr3_nt: TGTGCCAGCAGCTTGTTTAGCGGGGGGGAGAAATACAATGAGCAGTTCTTC; cdr3_aa: CASSLFSGGEKYNEQFF
j_call: TRBJ1-3; clone_size: few; v_call: TRBV6-6; d_call: .; cdr3_nt: TGTGCCAGCAGTTACGACTCAGAGCTGAACACCATATATTTT; cdr3_aa: CASSYDSELNTIYF
j_call: TRBJ1-2; clone_size: .; v_call: TRBV7-9; d_call: .; cdr3_nt: TGTGCCAGCAGCTTGGCCGCAGGGGTGGTTAACTATGGCTACACCTTC; cdr3_aa: CASSLAAGVVNYGYTF
j_call: TRBJ2-6; clone_size: .; v_call: TRBV18; d_call: .; cdr3_nt: TGTGCCAGCTCACCCTTTCCGTCCAGCTCTGGGGCCAACGTCCTGACTTTC; cdr3_aa: CASSPFPSSSGANVLTF
j_call: TRBJ2-1; clone_size: .; v_call: TRBV9; d_call: TRBD2; cdr3_nt: TGTGCCAGCAGCGTTAGGACTAGCGCATACAATGAGCAGTTCTTC; cdr3_aa: CASSVRTSAYNEQFF
j_call: TRBJ1-5; clone_size: .; v_call: TRBV3-1/TRBV3-2; d_call: .; cdr3_nt: TGTGCCAGCAGCCAAGACTTAGGAGGCAATCAGCCCCAGCATTTT; cdr3_aa: CASSQDLGGNQPQHF
j_call: TRBJ1-1; clone_size: .; v_call: TRBV29-1; d_call: .; cdr3_nt: TGCAGCGCTGGCCTGAGGAACACTGAAGCTTTCTTT; cdr3_aa: CSAGLRNTEAFF
j_call: TRBJ2-1; clone_size: .; v_call: TRBV7-6; d_call: .; cdr3_nt: TGTGCCAGCAGCTTCGGGGATGAGCAGTTCTTC; cdr3_aa: CASSFGDEQFF
j_call: TRBJ2-1; clone_size: .; v_call: TRBV29-1; d_call: .; cdr3_nt: TGCAGCGTTGATGGCCCGTTAGACAAGTTCTTC; cdr3_aa: CSVDGPLDKFF
j_call: TRBJ1-1; clone_size: once; v_call: TRBV5-1; d_call: TRBD1; cdr3_nt: TGTGCCAGCAGACTCGGGACAGGGACCTTGAACACTGAAGCTTTCTTT; cdr3_aa: CASRLGTGTLNTEAFF
j_call: TRBJ2-1; clone_size: .; v_call: TRBV14; d_call: .; cdr3_nt: TGTGCCGGGGAACTAGCCGGTGTCGGGGAGCAGTTCTTC; cdr3_aa: CAGELAGVGEQFF
j_call: TRBJ2-1; clone_size: .; v_call: TRBV11-3; d_call: TRBD2; cdr3_nt: TGTGCCAGCAGCCCGGGGGGTCTAGCGGGAGGGAATGAGCAGTTCTTC; cdr3_aa: CASSPGGLAGGNEQFF
j_call: TRBJ1-1; clone_size: .; v_call: TRBV15; d_call: .; cdr3_nt: TGTGCCACCAGCAGAGACCTGGCAGGGGTCACTGAAGCTTTCTTT; cdr3_aa: CATSRDLAGVTEAFF
j_call: TRBJ1-1; clone_size: .; v_call: TRBV6-5; d_call: TRBD1; cdr3_nt: TGTGCCAGCAGAGACAGGGTCCTCAACACTGAAGCTTTCTTT; cdr3_aa: CASRDRVLNTEAFF
j_call: TRBJ2-1; clone_size: .; v_call: TRBV29-1; d_call: TRBD2; cdr3_nt: TGCAGCGTACTCCGAGGACAGCGGGGGAATGAGCAGTTCTTC; cdr3_aa: CSVLRGQRGNEQFF
j_call: TRBJ1-2; clone_size: few; v_call: TRBV7-3; d_call: TRBD1; cdr3_nt: TGTGCCAGCAGCTTAACGGGACAGTCAAACTATGGCTACACCTTC; cdr3_aa: CASSLTGQSNYGYTF